The sequence of this T cell receptor (beta chain) was determined in a study of shared clonotypes between healthy human individuals. CDR1 and CDR2 (germline): SGHDT, YYEEEE. Trimming took off 4 bases at V and 6 bases at J, with 10 bases between the two ends. CDR3 length: 13 amino acids. Libraries were prepared by immunoSEQ multiplex PCR; TCRdb keeps only in-frame clonotypes and omits some of them. The sample includes more than 2,000,000 clones, around nine tenths of them seen just once. The V gene is TRBV5-6, the J gene TRBJ2-2, with no clear D. Sequenced: naive CD4+ T cells sorted from blood. Subset described: CD45RA+ positively selected. This sequence was found in a man aged 18-30 years in good health. CDR3 nucleotides: TGTGCCAGCAGCCCGCGTGGTCCCGGGGAGCTGTTTTTT. Its protein is CASSPRGPGELFF.